This entry is about one TCR beta chain. Antigen: not known. The sample contains more than one DNA sequence encoding this CDR3. This table comes from immunoSEQ multiplex PCR, and its TCRdb copy is limited to in-frame clones, with some not included. The sample lists some 2.3 million clones, approximately 93% seen once, with about 0.39% in the top ten. This record belongs to a study of shared clonotypes between healthy human individuals. Study details: Plates per donor: three CD4 naive, three CD4 memory, two CD8 naive, one CD8 memory.

Free of recent acute infections or vaccinations, the donors were healthy HIV-negative adults. The study separated CD4+ cells into CD45RA+ naive and CD45RA-negative memory subsets. The ends were cut back, 1 base at V and 1 base at J, with 7 bases in the middle. The CDR3 is made up of 14 amino acids. From germline, CDR1 is SGHDT and CDR2 YYEEEE. Study-level results: Researchers sampled blood only, noting tissue repertoires likely differ.

The specimen was naive CD4+ T cells from PBMCs. The subset here: CD45RA+ positively selected. This TCR derives from a man between 18 and 29 years old in good health. Some clones in this sample may be carry-over from other donors' samples. The chain employs TRBV5-6 and TRBJ2-3; the D gene is possibly TRBD2 (6 bases). This CDR3 reads CASSLREGTDTQYF. In DNA form, the CDR3 reads TGTGCCAGCAGCTTGAGGGAGGGCACAGATACGCAGTATTTT. The whole variable domain, filled in from reference TRBV5-6 and TRBJ2-3, reads DAGVTQSPTHLIKTRGQQVTLRCSPKSGHDTVSWYQQALGQGPQFIFQYYEEEERQRGNFPDRFSGHQFPNYSSELNVNALLLGDSALYLCASSLREGTDTQYFGPGTRLTVL.